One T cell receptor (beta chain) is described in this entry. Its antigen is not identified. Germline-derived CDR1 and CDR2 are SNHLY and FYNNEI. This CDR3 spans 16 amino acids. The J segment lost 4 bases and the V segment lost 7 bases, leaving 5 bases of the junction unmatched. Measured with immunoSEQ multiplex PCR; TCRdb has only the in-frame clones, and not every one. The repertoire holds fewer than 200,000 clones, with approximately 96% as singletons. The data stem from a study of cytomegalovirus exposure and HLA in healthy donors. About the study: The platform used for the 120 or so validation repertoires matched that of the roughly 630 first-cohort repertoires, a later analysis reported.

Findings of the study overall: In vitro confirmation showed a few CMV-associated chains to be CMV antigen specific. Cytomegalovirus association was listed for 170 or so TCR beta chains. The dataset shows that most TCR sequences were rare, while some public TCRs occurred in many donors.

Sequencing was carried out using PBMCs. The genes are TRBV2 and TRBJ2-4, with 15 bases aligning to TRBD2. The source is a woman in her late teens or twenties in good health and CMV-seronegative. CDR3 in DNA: TGTGCCAGCACCACGGGACTAGCGGGGGGTAAAAACATTCAGTACTTC. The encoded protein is CASTTGLAGGKNIQYF.